These T cell receptor beta chains were read from a single sample in a study of T cells after posttransplantation cyclophosphamide. Data came from immunoSEQ multiplex PCR; TCRdb stores just in-frame clones and leaves some out. In total the sample includes about 33,000 clones, none of them seen once. The material sequenced was PBMCs. The receptors shown here come from a girl aged 10-17 years in good health, CMV-negative, and a related stem cell transplant donor. CDR3s include the opening cysteine and the closing phenylalanine or tryptophan. The D gene is left open where the match is weak. Sizes are listed as once, few or many counts, or a class when the clone is expanded.

V: TRBV7-2; J: TRBJ2-4; size: many; D: NA; CDR3: CASSYRASKNIQYF; DNA: TGTGCCAGCAGTTACAGGGCCTCCAAAAACATTCAGTACTTC
V: TRBV5-6; J: TRBJ1-5; size: few; D: NA; CDR3: CASSFSGANQPQHF; DNA: TGTGCCAGCAGCTTCTCTGGGGCAAATCAGCCCCAGCATTTT
V: TRBV29-1; J: TRBJ2-5; size: few; D: TRBD1; CDR3: CSVGADRDEQYF; DNA: TGCAGCGTTGGGGCCGACAGGGATGAGCAGTACTTC
V: TRBV27; J: TRBJ2-3; size: few; D: NA; CDR3: CASSPRGTPDTQYF; DNA: TGTGCCAGCAGTCCAAGGGGGACCCCAGATACGCAGTATTTT
V: TRBV7-6; J: TRBJ1-5; size: many; D: NA; CDR3: CASSLSLAARSNQPQHF; DNA: TGTGCCAGCAGCTTAAGCCTAGCGGCTAGGAGCAATCAGCCCCAGCATTTT
V: TRBV7-3; J: TRBJ2-1; size: many; D: TRBD2; CDR3: CASSLILGPSGSASYNEQFF; DNA: TGTGCCAGCAGCCTCATATTGGGGCCTAGCGGGAGCGCCTCCTACAATGAGCAGTTCTTC
V: TRBV5-6; J: TRBJ2-7; size: many; D: TRBD2; CDR3: CASSLGLAGGKSHEQYF; DNA: TGTGCCAGCAGCTTGGGACTAGCGGGAGGAAAGTCCCACGAGCAGTACTTC
V: TRBV14; J: TRBJ1-5; size: many; D: TRBD1; CDR3: CASSEQGALDSEPQHF; DNA: TGTGCCAGCAGCGAACAGGGGGCCCTGGATTCTGAGCCCCAGCATTTT
V: TRBV5-4; J: TRBJ2-5; size: few; D: TRBD2; CDR3: CASSLSGGATKETQYF; DNA: TGTGCCAGCAGCCTTAGCGGGGGGGCCACCAAAGAGACCCAGTACTTC
V: TRBV19; J: TRBJ1-4; size: many; D: TRBD1; CDR3: CASLGQDRPATNEKLFF; DNA: TGTGCCAGCCTTGGACAGGACCGACCCGCAACTAATGAAAAACTGTTTTTT
V: TRBV4-3; J: TRBJ2-2; size: many; D: TRBD2; CDR3: CASSHLAGDNTGELFF; DNA: TGCGCCAGCAGCCACTTAGCGGGGGACAACACCGGGGAGCTGTTTTTT
V: TRBV7-2; J: TRBJ1-4; size: many; D: NA; CDR3: CASSLDYRNEKLFF; DNA: TGTGCCAGCAGCTTAGACTATCGAAATGAAAAACTGTTTTTT
V: TRBV28; J: TRBJ1-2; size: many; D: NA; CDR3: CASSLQGLDGYTF; DNA: TGTGCCAGCAGTTTACAGGGTCTGGATGGCTACACCTTC
V: TRBV6-5; J: TRBJ2-2; size: few; D: TRBD2; CDR3: CASSTGGWITGELFF; DNA: TGTGCCAGCAGCACCGGGGGGTGGATCACCGGGGAGCTGTTTTTT
V: TRBV6-6; J: TRBJ1-1; size: many; D: TRBD1; CDR3: CASTGKQGPEAFF; DNA: TGTGCCAGCACCGGTAAACAGGGGCCTGAAGCTTTCTTT
V: TRBV6-5; J: TRBJ2-2; size: many; D: NA; CDR3: CASSYGGAGTGELFF; DNA: TGTGCCAGCAGTTACGGGGGGGCGGGCACCGGGGAGCTGTTTTTT